These T cell receptor beta chains were read from a single sample in a study of blood T cell repertoires in COVID-19. Clones were read by immunoSEQ multiplex PCR, and TCRdb kept only the in-frame ones, dropping some. Here the sample spans hundreds of thousands of clones, approximately 80% being singletons. The sequenced sample was peripheral blood. These TCRs come from a middle-aged man with acute or convalescent COVID-19. CDR3s include the opening cysteine and the closing phenylalanine or tryptophan. A D gene is named only where the DNA matches it firmly. A row's size may be missing; if present it is once, few, many or a size class.

size: -
J: TRBJ2-4
D: TRBD2
V: TRBV27
DNA: TGTGCCAGCAGTTTATTTCCGGGACTAGCCCTTCAGTACTTC
CDR3: CASSLFPGLALQYF

size: -
J: TRBJ2-2
D: -
V: TRBV5-4
DNA: TGTGCCAGCAGCGCAAAGACAGGTACCGGGGAGCTGTTTTTT
CDR3: CASSAKTGTGELFF

size: -
J: TRBJ1-1
D: -
V: TRBV6-4
DNA: TGTGCCAGCAGTTCTCCGAAAGGGGCTCGGGCTTTCTTT
CDR3: CASSSPKGARAFF

size: -
J: TRBJ1-1
D: TRBD1
V: TRBV15
DNA: TGTGCCACCAGCAGGAGAATACAGGGGGACACTGAAGCTTTCTTT
CDR3: CATSRRIQGDTEAFF

size: once
J: TRBJ2-1
D: TRBD2
V: TRBV29-1
DNA: TGCAGCGTCGGGGGACTAGCGGGAGGGTCCGGTTACAATGAGCAGTTCTTC
CDR3: CSVGGLAGGSGYNEQFF

size: -
J: TRBJ2-5
D: -
V: TRBV4-2
DNA: TGTGCCAGCAGCCAATGGATCGACACCCAAGAGACCCAGTACTTC
CDR3: CASSQWIDTQETQYF

size: -
J: TRBJ2-1
D: TRBD2
V: TRBV10-1
DNA: TGCGCCAGCGGACAAGCGGGAACCTACAATGAGCAGTTCTTC
CDR3: CASGQAGTYNEQFF

size: -
J: TRBJ2-2
D: TRBD2
V: TRBV4-3
DNA: TGCGCCAGCAGCCAAGATCGCCTAGCGGCGAACACCGGGGAGCTGTTTTTT
CDR3: CASSQDRLAANTGELFF

size: -
J: TRBJ1-5
D: -
V: TRBV2
DNA: TGTGCCAGCGGGCGGGAGACTCATCAGCCCCAGCATTTT
CDR3: CASGRETHQPQHF

size: -
J: TRBJ1-2
D: -
V: TRBV3-1/TRBV3-2
DNA: TGTGCCAGCAGTTTGACCGGGATCGAGGGCGGCTACACCTTC
CDR3: CASSLTGIEGGYTF

size: -
J: TRBJ1-4
D: TRBD1
V: TRBV27
DNA: TGTGCCAGCAGTCCAAAATTTCGACAGGGGTCGGATGAAAAACTGTTTTTT
CDR3: CASSPKFRQGSDEKLFF

size: -
J: TRBJ2-1
D: -
V: TRBV25-1
DNA: TGTGCCAGCAGTGAATTGGGCAGAACCTACAATGAGCAGTTCTTC
CDR3: CASSELGRTYNEQFF

size: -
J: TRBJ2-7
D: -
V: TRBV2
DNA: TGTGCCAGCAGGGGGGACTTATACGAGCAGTACTTC
CDR3: CASRGDLYEQYF

size: -
J: TRBJ2-1
D: TRBD2
V: TRBV4-1
DNA: TGCGCCAGCAGCCCTGTTGAACGGGAGGGTGATGAGCAGTTCTTC
CDR3: CASSPVEREGDEQFF

size: -
J: TRBJ2-7
D: TRBD2
V: TRBV2
DNA: TGTGCCAGCAGTGTGGGACTAGCGGGAACCGAGCAGTACTTC
CDR3: CASSVGLAGTEQYF

size: -
J: TRBJ1-3
D: -
V: TRBV25-1
DNA: TGTGCCAGCAGTTCCGGGACACCCGGAAACACCATATATTTT
CDR3: CASSSGTPGNTIYF

size: once
J: TRBJ2-7
D: -
V: TRBV12-3/TRBV12-4
DNA: TGTGCCAGCACCGGGTCATCCTACGAGCAGTACTTC
CDR3: CASTGSSYEQYF

size: -
J: TRBJ2-3
D: TRBD2
V: TRBV11-2
DNA: TGTGCCAGCAGCCCGAGGGGGGAGCGGGGGCCAGATACGCAGTATTTT
CDR3: CASSPRGERGPDTQYF

size: -
J: TRBJ2-5
D: TRBD2
V: TRBV7-2
DNA: TGTGCCAGCGGGCTAGCGGGGCAAGAGACCCAGTACTTC
CDR3: CASGLAGQETQYF

size: -
J: TRBJ2-7
D: TRBD1
V: TRBV12-5
DNA: TGTGCTAGTGGCCGGGACAGGGATTACGAGCAGTACTTC
CDR3: CASGRDRDYEQYF

size: once
J: TRBJ1-5
D: -
V: TRBV27
DNA: TGTGCCAGCTCCCCAAGGGAGTATAGCAATCAGCCCCAGCATTTT
CDR3: CASSPREYSNQPQHF

size: -
J: TRBJ1-2
D: TRBD1
V: TRBV25-1
DNA: TGTGCCAGCAGTGAGCCCGGGACAGGGTCCTTCTATGGCTACACCTTC
CDR3: CASSEPGTGSFYGYTF

size: -
J: TRBJ2-1
D: -
V: TRBV12-3/TRBV12-4
DNA: TGTGCCAGCAGTTTTTCTAGGGGCGAGCAGTTCTTC
CDR3: CASSFSRGEQFF

size: -
J: TRBJ1-1
D: -
V: TRBV6-2/TRBV6-3
DNA: TGTGCCAGCTGCCGTGGGGGCCGCACTGAAGCTTTCTTT
CDR3: CASCRGGRTEAFF

size: -
J: TRBJ1-4
D: -
V: TRBV6-5
DNA: TGTGCCAGCAGTTCAAGGACAGAAGGTGAAAAACTGTTTTTT
CDR3: CASSSRTEGEKLFF

size: few
J: TRBJ1-2
D: -
V: TRBV18
DNA: TGTGCCAGCTCACCACCGGCAGGGGCAGGTCTTGGCTACACCTTC
CDR3: CASSPPAGAGLGYTF

size: few
J: TRBJ1-2
D: -
V: TRBV19
DNA: TGTGCCAGTAAAACAGGAGTTGGCCTCTATGGCTACACCTTC
CDR3: CASKTGVGLYGYTF

size: -
J: TRBJ2-3
D: -
V: TRBV30
DNA: TGTGCCTGGAGTGTTCCGAACAGGGGGGGATTTCGGGGTGCGCAGTATTTT
CDR3: CAWSVPNRGGFRGAQYF